The 16 T cell receptor beta chains below were found in one sample sequenced in a study of T cell responses to AZD1222 COVID-19 vaccine. Only in-frame clones appear in the TCRdb table, and some are missing; sequencing was by immunoSEQ multiplex PCR. The sample has 140,000 to 150,000 clones; about 94% are singletons. The source material was peripheral blood, sampled 28 days after the second AZD1222 dose. The receptors here all came from an adult who received the AZD1222 COVID-19 vaccine.

The chain joins TRBV7-9 to TRBJ2-2, with 10 bases fitting TRBD1. V lost 5 bases and J lost 4; bases outside the gene matches: 4. CDR1 and CDR2 from the germline V gene are SEHNR and FQNEAQ (reference sequence). The CDR3 length is 15 residues. The CDR3 region is CASSPGTGVTGELFF. DNA for the CDR3: TGTGCCAGCAGCCCCGGGACAGGGGTCACCGGGGAGCTGTTTTTT.

The chain links TRBV1 to TRBJ2-7; the table calls TRBD2, which could not be checked here. TRBV1 is a documented pseudogene. The CDR3 length is 18 residues. This CDR3 is CTSSSGLAGSPNRYEQYF. The CDR3 DNA follows: TGCACCAGCAGTTCCGGACTAGCGGGATCACCTAATCGCTACGAGCAGTACTTC.

The chain couples TRBV19 to TRBJ1-1; no clear D. This CDR3 is 13 amino acids long. V was clipped by 2 bases and J by 3 bases, with 7 bases between them. Germline V gene lookup returns CDR1 LNHDA and CDR2 SQIVND (reference sequence). CDR3: CASSISGYTEAFF. The CDR3 coding sequence is TGTGCCAGTAGTATATCGGGATACACTGAAGCTTTCTTT.

The rearrangement links TRBV3-1 (or the pseudogene TRBV3-2) to TRBJ2-5; D is perhaps TRBD2 (6 bases). Per the germline V gene, CDR1 is LGHDT and CDR2 is YNNKEL (reference sequence). The CDR3 is 14 amino acids. V lost 9 bases to trimming and J lost 2 bases, with 16 bases between them. The CDR3 DNA reads TGTGCCAGTACTGGAGGGAGCGGACAAGAGACCCAGTACTTC. Encoded protein: CASTGGSGQETQYF.

In regard to this clone: Other DNA sequences within the sample encode an identical CDR3. J is TRBJ2-7 and V is TRBV14, with D unresolved. With 2 bases removed from V and 2 bases from J, the gap between germline ends came to 1 base. The CDR3 is 11 amino acids. The germline V gene encodes CDR1 SGHDN and CDR2 FVKESK. This chain's CDR3 is CASSQTYEQYF. The CDR3 nucleotides read TGTGCCAGCAGCCAAACCTACGAGCAGTACTTC.

This clone was detected only once. The chain employs TRBV19 and TRBJ1-5; 7 bases line up with TRBD1. With V trimmed by 5 bases and J by 0 bases, 7 bases remained unmatched. The germline gives CDR1 LNHDA, CDR2 SQIVND (reference sequence). This CDR3 has 16 residues. Here the CDR3 reads CASSPTGQNSNQPQHF. The CDR3 nucleotides are TGTGCCAGTAGTCCGACAGGGCAGAATAGCAATCAGCCCCAGCATTTT.

This chain uses TRBV7-3 with TRBJ2-1; TRBD2 might be the D (5 bases). The CDR3 extends over 15 amino acids. V was trimmed by 5 bases and J by 1 base, leaving 12 bases between them. Germline assignment: CDR1 SGHTA and CDR2 FQGTGA. The CDR3 region is CASSHGLNSYNEQFF. CDR3 in DNA: TGTGCCAGCAGCCATGGACTGAATTCCTACAATGAGCAGTTCTTC.

The V gene is TRBV18, the J gene TRBJ2-7; 8 positions match TRBD1. J lost 3 bases, V lost 3 bases, and 4 bases had no gene match. CDR1 is KGHSH and CDR2 is LQKENI in the germline V gene. The CDR3 extends over 14 amino acids. The CDR3 region is CASSPTGAGYEQYF. Written as DNA, the CDR3 is TGTGCCAGCTCACCGACAGGGGCGGGCTACGAGCAGTACTTC.

The V and J genes are TRBV5-6 and TRBJ2-1; D call uncertain. V lost 6 bases and J 4 bases, leaving 17 bases between the germline ends. The CDR3 spans 15 residues. CDR1 and CDR2 from the germline V gene are SGHDT and YYEEEE. Here the CDR3 DNA reads TGTGCCAGCACCGCAGGCCCTCCGGGTTACAATGAGCAGTTCTTC. It translates to CASTAGPPGYNEQFF.

J is TRBJ1-2 and V is TRBV27; D unclear. V was trimmed by 5 bases and J by 3 bases, leaving 13 bases between them. Germline V gene sequence: CDR1 MNHEY, CDR2 SMNVEV (reference sequence). CDR3 size: 14 residues. For the CDR3, the DNA is TGTGCCAGCAGTCCTTTAATAGGTTACTATGGCTACACCTTC. Protein sequence: CASSPLIGYYGYTF.

The chain recombines TRBV25-1 with TRBJ2-3; 9 bases align to TRBD1. J gave up 6 bases and V 5 bases, and 6 bases lay outside the gene matches. The CDR3 has 14 amino acids. CDR1 is MGHDK, CDR2 SYGVNS, per germline. Here the CDR3 reads CASSWTGAGDTQYF. The CDR3 DNA follows: TGTGCCAGCAGTTGGACAGGGGCGGGTGATACGCAGTATTTT.

The CDR3 DNA reads as TGTGCCAGCCCCGAGCCAGATACGCAGTATTTT. As protein: CASPEPDTQYF. The chain couples TRBV6-5 to TRBJ2-3; D gene unclear. Between the trimmed V and J ends, which lost 8 bases and 4 bases, there was a span of 7 bases. The length of the CDR3 is 11 residues. Germline lookup yields CDR1 MNHEY and CDR2 SVGAGI.

The genes are TRBV5-4 and TRBJ2-5; unclear D gene. This CDR3 spans 13 amino acids. V shed 3 bases and J shed 5 bases, with 11 bases lying between them. Germline CDR1 reads SGHNT; CDR2 reads YYREEE (reference sequence). This CDR3 is CASSSVEIETQYF. The CDR3 coding sequence is TGTGCCAGCAGCTCCGTAGAAATTGAGACCCAGTACTTC.

The chain carries TRBV7-2 and TRBJ1-4, with 7 bases that match TRBD1. CDR1 SGHTA and CDR2 FQGNSA come from the germline V gene. The CDR3 is 13 amino acids. The V and J ends lost 3 bases and 13 bases, in that order; junction bases with no gene match: 8. The CDR3 DNA is TGTGCCAGCAGCTTCGATCCCCAGGGGGGACTGTTTTTT. Translated, it gives CASSFDPQGGLFF.

This sequence joins TRBV7-3 and TRBJ2-1; D is possibly TRBD1 (6 bases). The germline gives CDR1 SGHTA, CDR2 FQGTGA. The ends were cut back, 2 bases at V and 8 bases at J, with 16 bases in the middle. The CDR3 loop spans 15 amino acids. Written as DNA, the CDR3 is TGTGCCAGCAGCTTATTCCGTGGGGGCCAGGATGAGCAGTTCTTC. This gives the protein CASSLFRGGQDEQFF.

This clone was picked up one time. This sequence joins TRBV23-1 and TRBJ1-4; tentatively, D is TRBD1 (5 bases). TRBV23-1 is an ORF, with its function uncertain. This CDR3 contains 14 residues. With 7 bases removed from V and 6 bases from J, the gap between germline ends came to 15 bases. CDR3 nucleotides: TGCGCCAGCACCCCGGGGGGGTGGGATGAAAAACTGTTTTTT. It specifies CASTPGGWDEKLFF.